Listed below are T cell receptor beta chains from one sample, sequenced in a study of T-cell reconstitution after alpha-beta-depleted transplantation in children. TCRdb re-called the PCR reads through MiXCR, storing one row per CDR3 protein. The sample carries about 98,000 distinct CDR3 sequences, approximately 8% recorded once. Material: PBMCs, obtained before TCRalphabeta/CD19-depleted stem cell transplant. These receptors were collected from a boy aged 2 to 9 with acute lymphoblastic leukemia, due to receive a stem cell transplant. Each CDR3 is given with its conserved first and last residue. D genes are given only for firm matches. Part of the rows lack a size; the others show once, few, many or a class for expanded clones.

>TRBJ1-3|many|TRBV7-2|.
TGTGCCAGCAGTTCTAGGGGTCTACCCTCTGGAAACACCATATATTTT
CASSSRGLPSGNTIYF
>TRBJ2-7|many|TRBV5-1|.
TGCGCCAGCAGCCCGGAACAGGGCTACGAGCAGTACTTC
CASSPEQGYEQYF
>TRBJ1-1|medium-sized|TRBV6-5|TRBD1
TGTGCCAGCAGGTCTCCGGGACAGCTGAACACTGAAGCTTTCTTT
CASRSPGQLNTEAFF
>TRBJ2-5|many|TRBV12-3/TRBV12-4|.
TGTGCCAGCAGTTTAGCTCAGGGGCTGTACCAAGAGACCCAGTACTTC
CASSLAQGLYQETQYF
>TRBJ2-1|many|TRBV6-2/TRBV6-3|TRBD1
TGTGCCAGCAGCGAGCAGGGGGACCAGGTCAATGAGCAGTTCTTC
CASSEQGDQVNEQFF
>TRBJ2-1|many|TRBV7-2|.
TGTGCCAGCAGCTTGTCATGGGGGACCTACAATGAGCAGTTCTTC
CASSLSWGTYNEQFF
>TRBJ2-5|many|TRBV3-1|TRBD2
TGTGCCAGCAGCCCGCTTAGCGGGGGGGGTAACCAAGAGACCCAGTACTTC
CASSPLSGGGNQETQYF
>TRBJ1-2|.|TRBV5-1|TRBD1
TGCGCCAGCAGCTCGGGACAGGGTGGTGGCTACACCTTC
CASSSGQGGGYTF
>TRBJ1-2|.|TRBV15|.
TGTGCCACCAGCAGAGAATGGGGGCGGAACTATGGCTACACCTTC
CATSREWGRNYGYTF
>TRBJ1-2|.|TRBV5-1|TRBD1
TGCGCCAGCAGCCCGGGGACAGGGGGCAGTGGCTACACCTTC
CASSPGTGGSGYTF
>TRBJ1-1|many|TRBV5-1|TRBD1
TGCGCCAGCAGCTTGGGAGACAGGGGAAACACTGAAGCTTTCTTT
CASSLGDRGNTEAFF
>TRBJ1-1|many|TRBV7-6|.
TGTGCCAGCAGCCTCGCAGGGGTTCGTGCTGAAGCTTTCTTT
CASSLAGVRAEAFF